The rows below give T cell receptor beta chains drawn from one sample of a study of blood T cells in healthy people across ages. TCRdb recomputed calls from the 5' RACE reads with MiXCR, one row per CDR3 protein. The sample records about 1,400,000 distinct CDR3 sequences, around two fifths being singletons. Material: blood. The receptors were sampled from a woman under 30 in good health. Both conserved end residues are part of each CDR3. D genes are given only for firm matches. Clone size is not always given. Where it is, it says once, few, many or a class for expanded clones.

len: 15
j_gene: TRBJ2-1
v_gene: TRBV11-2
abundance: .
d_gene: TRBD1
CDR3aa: CASRDIRDSLNEQFF
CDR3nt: TGTGCCAGCAGAGATATCCGGGACAGCTTAAATGAGCAGTTCTTC

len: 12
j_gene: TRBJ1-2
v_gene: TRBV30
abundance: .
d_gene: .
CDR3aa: CAWTGQFYGYTF
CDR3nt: TGTGCCTGGACTGGACAGTTCTATGGCTACACCTTC

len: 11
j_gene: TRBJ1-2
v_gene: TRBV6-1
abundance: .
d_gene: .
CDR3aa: CASSGAIGYTF
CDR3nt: TGTGCCAGCAGTGGGGCAATCGGCTACACCTTC

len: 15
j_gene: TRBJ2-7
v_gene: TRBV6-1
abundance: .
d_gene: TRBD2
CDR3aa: CASRGTSGDHYEQYF
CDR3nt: TGTGCCAGCAGGGGGACTAGCGGGGACCACTACGAGCAGTACTTC

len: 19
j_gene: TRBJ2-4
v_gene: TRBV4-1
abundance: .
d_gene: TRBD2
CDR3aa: CASSQGLAGARRAKNIQYF
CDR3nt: TGCGCCAGCAGCCAAGGACTAGCGGGGGCCCGCAGGGCCAAAAACATTCAGTACTTC

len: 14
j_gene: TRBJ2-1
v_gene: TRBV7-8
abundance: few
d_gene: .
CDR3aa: CASSARAGEDEQFF
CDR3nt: TGTGCCAGCAGCGCGAGGGCAGGCGAAGATGAGCAGTTCTTC

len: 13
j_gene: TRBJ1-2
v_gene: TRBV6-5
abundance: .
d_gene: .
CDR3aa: CASISSGRHGYTF
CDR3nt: TGTGCCAGCATTTCGTCCGGGAGGCATGGCTACACCTTC

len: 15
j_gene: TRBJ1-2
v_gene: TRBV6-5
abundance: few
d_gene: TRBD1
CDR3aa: CASSPRDTGEGGYTF
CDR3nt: TGTGCCAGCAGCCCCAGAGATACAGGGGAGGGTGGCTACACCTTC

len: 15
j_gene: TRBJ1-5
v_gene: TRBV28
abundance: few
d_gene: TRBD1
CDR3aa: CASSPRTGVHQPQHF
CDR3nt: TGTGCCAGCAGTCCTCGGACAGGAGTGCATCAGCCCCAGCATTTT

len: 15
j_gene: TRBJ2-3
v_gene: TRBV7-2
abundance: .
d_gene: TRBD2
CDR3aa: CASSSELAVTDTQYF
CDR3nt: TGTGCCAGCAGCTCCGAACTAGCGGTCACGGATACGCAGTATTTT

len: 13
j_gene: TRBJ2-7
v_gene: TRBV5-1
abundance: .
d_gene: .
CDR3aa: CASSPVLEFEQYF
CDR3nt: TGCGCCAGCAGCCCGGTACTAGAGTTCGAGCAGTACTTC

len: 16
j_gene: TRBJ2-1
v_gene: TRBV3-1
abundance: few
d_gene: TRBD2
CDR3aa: CASSHLAGRSYNEQFF
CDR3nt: TGTGCCAGCAGCCACTTAGCGGGACGCTCCTACAATGAGCAGTTCTTC

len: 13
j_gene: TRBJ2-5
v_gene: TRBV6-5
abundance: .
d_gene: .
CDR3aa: CASSYSGLAPQYF
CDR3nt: TGTGCCAGCAGTTACTCGGGGCTAGCGCCACAGTACTTC

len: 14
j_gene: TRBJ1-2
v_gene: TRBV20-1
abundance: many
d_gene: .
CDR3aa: CSAETQGRGDGYTF
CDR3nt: TGCAGTGCAGAGACACAGGGTCGGGGTGATGGCTACACCTTC

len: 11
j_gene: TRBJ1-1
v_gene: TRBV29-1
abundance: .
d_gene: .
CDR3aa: CSDLGTTEAFF
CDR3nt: TGCAGCGACCTAGGGACAACTGAAGCTTTCTTT

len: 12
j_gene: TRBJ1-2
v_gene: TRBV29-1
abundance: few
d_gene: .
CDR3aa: CSVEDLKGGYTF
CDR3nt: TGCAGCGTTGAAGATCTTAAGGGGGGCTACACCTTC

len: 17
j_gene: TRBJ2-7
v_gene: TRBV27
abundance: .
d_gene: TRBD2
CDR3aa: CASSFRASGGAFLEQYF
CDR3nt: TGTGCCAGCAGTTTTAGGGCTAGCGGGGGGGCCTTTCTCGAGCAGTACTTC

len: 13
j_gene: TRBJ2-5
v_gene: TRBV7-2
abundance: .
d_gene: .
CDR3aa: CASSPNFLETQYF
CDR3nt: TGTGCCAGCAGCCCAAACTTTTTGGAGACCCAGTACTTC

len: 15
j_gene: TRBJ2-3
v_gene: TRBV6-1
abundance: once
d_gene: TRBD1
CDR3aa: CASSDGTGDTDTQYF
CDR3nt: TGTGCCAGCAGTGACGGGACAGGAGACACAGATACGCAGTATTTT

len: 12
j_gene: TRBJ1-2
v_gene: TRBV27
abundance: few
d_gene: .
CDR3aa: CASSSWAGGYTF
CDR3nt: TGTGCCAGCAGTTCGTGGGCGGGTGGCTACACCTTC

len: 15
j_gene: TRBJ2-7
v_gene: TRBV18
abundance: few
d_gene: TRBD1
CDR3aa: CASSRPDRVFYEQYF
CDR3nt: TGTGCCAGCTCACGGCCCGACAGGGTTTTCTACGAGCAGTACTTC

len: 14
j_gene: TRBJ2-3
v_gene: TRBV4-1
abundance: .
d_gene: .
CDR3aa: CASSSLPATDTQYF
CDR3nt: TGCGCCAGCAGCTCACTACCGGCCACAGATACGCAGTATTTT

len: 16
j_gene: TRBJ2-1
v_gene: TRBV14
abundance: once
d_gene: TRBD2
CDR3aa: CASSQVFSGRRSEQFF
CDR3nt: TGTGCCAGCAGCCAGGTATTTAGCGGGAGAAGGTCTGAGCAGTTCTTC

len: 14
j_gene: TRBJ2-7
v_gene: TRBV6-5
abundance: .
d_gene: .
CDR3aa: CASNGARGGDEQYF
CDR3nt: TGTGCCAGCAACGGGGCTAGGGGTGGCGATGAGCAGTACTTC

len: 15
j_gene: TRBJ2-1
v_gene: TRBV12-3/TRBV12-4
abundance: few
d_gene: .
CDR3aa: CASSLIGGPLSEQFF
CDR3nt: TGTGCCAGCAGTTTAATCGGGGGCCCCCTTAGTGAGCAGTTCTTC

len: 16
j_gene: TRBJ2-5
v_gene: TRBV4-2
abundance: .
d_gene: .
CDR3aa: CASSQDTDTRWETQYF
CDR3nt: TGTGCCAGCAGCCAAGATACGGACACACGTTGGGAGACCCAGTACTTC

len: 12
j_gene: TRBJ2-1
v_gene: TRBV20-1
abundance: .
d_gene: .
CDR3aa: CSAPPMLDEQFF
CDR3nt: TGCAGTGCCCCCCCTATGTTAGATGAGCAGTTCTTC

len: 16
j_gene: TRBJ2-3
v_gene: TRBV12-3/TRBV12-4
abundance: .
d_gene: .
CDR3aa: CASSLPPVGSTDTQYF
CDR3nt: TGTGCCAGCAGTTTACCCCCTGTCGGTAGCACAGATACGCAGTATTTT